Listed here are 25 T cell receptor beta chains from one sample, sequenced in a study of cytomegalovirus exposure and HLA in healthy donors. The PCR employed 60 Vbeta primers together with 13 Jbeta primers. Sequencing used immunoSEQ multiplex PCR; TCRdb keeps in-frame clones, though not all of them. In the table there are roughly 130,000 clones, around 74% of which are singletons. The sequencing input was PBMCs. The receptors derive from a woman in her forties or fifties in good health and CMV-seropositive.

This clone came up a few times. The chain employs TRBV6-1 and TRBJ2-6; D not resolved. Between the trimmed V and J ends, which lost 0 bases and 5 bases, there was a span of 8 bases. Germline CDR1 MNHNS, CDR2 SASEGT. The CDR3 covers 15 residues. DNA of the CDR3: TGTGCCAGCAGTGAAGCCTTACCTAGGGCCAACGTCCTGACTTTC. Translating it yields CASSEALPRANVLTF.

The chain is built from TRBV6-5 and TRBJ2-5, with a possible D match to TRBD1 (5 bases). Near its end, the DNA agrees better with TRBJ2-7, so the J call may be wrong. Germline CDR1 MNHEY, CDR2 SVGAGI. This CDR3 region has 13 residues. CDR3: CASRRQFSYEQYF. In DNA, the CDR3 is TGTGCCAGCAGGAGACAGTTCTCCTACGAGCAGTACTTC.

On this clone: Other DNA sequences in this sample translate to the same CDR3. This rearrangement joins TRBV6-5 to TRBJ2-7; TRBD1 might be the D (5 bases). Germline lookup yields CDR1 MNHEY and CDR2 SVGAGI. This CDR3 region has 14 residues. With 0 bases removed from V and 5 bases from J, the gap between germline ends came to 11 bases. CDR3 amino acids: CASSYSAQGNEQYF. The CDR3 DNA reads TGTGCCAGCAGTTACTCGGCTCAGGGAAACGAGCAGTACTTC.

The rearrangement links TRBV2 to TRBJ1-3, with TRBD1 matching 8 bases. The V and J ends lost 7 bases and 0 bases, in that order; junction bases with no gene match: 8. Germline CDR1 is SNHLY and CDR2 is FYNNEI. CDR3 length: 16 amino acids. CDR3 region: CASTRGDRSSGNTIYF. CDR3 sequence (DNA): TGTGCCAGCACCCGAGGGGACAGGAGCTCTGGAAACACCATATATTTT.

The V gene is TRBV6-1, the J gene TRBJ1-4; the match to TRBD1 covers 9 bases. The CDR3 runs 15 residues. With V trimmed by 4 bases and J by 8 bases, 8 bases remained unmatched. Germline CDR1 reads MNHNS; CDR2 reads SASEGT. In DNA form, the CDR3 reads TGTGCCAGCAGTGTATCAGGACAGGGGAGGGAAAAACTGTTTTTT. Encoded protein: CASSVSGQGREKLFF.

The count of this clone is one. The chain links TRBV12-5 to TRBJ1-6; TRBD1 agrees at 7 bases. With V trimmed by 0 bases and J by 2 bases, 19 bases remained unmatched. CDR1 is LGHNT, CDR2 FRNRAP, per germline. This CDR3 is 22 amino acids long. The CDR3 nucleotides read TGTGCTAGTGGTTTGGTACTCGATCTGGGCAGGGAAGGGGGCACCTATAATTCACCCCTCCACTTT. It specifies CASGLVLDLGREGGTYNSPLHF.

The DNA for the CDR3 is TGTGCCTCTGCTGCGCGGGGGCCTGGGGCCAACGTCCTGACTTTC. Its translation is CASAARGPGANVLTF. The chain couples TRBV19 to TRBJ2-6; a possible D gene is TRBD2 (7 bases). Germline-derived CDR1 and CDR2 are LNHDA and SQIVND (reference sequence). V was trimmed by 11 bases and J by 2 bases, leaving 16 bases between them. CDR3 length: 15 residues.

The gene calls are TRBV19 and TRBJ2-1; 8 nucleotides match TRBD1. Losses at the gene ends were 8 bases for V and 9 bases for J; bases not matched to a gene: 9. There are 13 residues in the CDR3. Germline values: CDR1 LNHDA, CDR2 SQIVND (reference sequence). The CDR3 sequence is CASLTGAGGEQFF. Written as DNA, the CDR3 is TGTGCCAGTCTGACAGGGGCAGGGGGTGAGCAGTTCTTC.

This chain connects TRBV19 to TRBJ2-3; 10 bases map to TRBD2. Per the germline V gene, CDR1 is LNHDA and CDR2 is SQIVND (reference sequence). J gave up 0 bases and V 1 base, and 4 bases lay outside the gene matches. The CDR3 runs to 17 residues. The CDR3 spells CASSIAPSGGSTDTQYF. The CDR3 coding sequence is TGTGCCAGTAGTATAGCCCCTAGCGGGGGAAGCACAGATACGCAGTATTTT.

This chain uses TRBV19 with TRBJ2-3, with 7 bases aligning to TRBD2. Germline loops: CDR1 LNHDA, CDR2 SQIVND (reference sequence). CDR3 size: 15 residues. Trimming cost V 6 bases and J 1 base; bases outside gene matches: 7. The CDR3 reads CASRDIAGGTDTQYF. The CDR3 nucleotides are TGTGCCAGTAGGGATATTGCGGGGGGCACAGATACGCAGTATTTT. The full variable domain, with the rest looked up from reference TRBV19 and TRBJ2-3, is DGGITQSPKYLFRKEGQNVTLSCEQNLNHDAMYWYRQDPGQGLRLIYYSQIVNDFQKGDIAEGYSVSREKKESFPLTVTSAQKNPTAFYLCASRDIAGGTDTQYFGPGTRLTVL.

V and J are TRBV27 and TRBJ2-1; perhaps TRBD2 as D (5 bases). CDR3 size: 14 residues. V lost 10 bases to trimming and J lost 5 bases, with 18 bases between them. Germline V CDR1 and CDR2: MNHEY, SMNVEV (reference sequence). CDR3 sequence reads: CATAQLGPNNEQFF. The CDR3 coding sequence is TGTGCCACCGCCCAACTAGGCCCAAACAATGAGCAGTTCTTC.

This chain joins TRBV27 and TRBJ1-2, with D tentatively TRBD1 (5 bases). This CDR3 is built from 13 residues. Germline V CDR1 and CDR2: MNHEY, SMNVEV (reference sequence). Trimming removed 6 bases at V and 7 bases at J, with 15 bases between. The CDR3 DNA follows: TGTGCCAGCAGCTCGGCTGGGGCGCGTGGCTACACCTTC. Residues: CASSSAGARGYTF.

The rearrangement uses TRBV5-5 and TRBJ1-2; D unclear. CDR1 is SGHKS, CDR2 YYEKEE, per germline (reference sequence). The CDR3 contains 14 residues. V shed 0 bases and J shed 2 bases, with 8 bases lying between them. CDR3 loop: CASSLDSDNYGYTF. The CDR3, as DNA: TGTGCCAGCAGCTTGGACAGTGACAACTATGGCTACACCTTC.

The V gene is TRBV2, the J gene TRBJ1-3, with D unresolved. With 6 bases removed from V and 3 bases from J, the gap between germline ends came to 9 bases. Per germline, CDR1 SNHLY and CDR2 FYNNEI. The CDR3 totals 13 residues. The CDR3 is CASSIEVGNTIYF. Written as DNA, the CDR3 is TGTGCCAGCAGCATCGAGGTTGGAAACACCATATATTTT.

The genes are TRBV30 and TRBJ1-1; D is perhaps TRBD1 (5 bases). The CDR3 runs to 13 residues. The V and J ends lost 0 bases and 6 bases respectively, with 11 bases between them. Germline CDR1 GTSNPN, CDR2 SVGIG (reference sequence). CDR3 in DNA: TGTGCCTGGAGTGTACGCGGGGCCTCTGAAGCTTTCTTT. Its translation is CAWSVRGASEAFF.

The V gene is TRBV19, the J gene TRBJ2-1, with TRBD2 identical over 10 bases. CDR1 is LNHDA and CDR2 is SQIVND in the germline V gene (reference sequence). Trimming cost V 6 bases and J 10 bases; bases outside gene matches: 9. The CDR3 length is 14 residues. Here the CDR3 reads CASRDSGGLEEQFF. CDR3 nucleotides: TGTGCCAGTAGGGATAGCGGGGGGCTCGAAGAGCAGTTCTTC. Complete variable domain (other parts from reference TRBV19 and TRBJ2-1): DGGITQSPKYLFRKEGQNVTLSCEQNLNHDAMYWYRQDPGQGLRLIYYSQIVNDFQKGDIAEGYSVSREKKESFPLTVTSAQKNPTAFYLCASRDSGGLEEQFFGPGTRLTVL.

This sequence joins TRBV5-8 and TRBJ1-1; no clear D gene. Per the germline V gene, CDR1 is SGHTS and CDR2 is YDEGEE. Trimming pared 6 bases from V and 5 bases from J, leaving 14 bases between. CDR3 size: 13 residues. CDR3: CASTLWQDTEAFF. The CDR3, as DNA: TGTGCCAGCACCCTATGGCAGGATACTGAAGCTTTCTTT.

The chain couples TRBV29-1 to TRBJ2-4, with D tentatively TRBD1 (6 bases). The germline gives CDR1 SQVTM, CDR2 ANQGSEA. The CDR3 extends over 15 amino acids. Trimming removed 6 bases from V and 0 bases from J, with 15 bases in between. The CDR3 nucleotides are TGCAGCGTGAAGCGGACAGAACTAGCCAAAAACATTCAGTACTTC. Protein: CSVKRTELAKNIQYF.

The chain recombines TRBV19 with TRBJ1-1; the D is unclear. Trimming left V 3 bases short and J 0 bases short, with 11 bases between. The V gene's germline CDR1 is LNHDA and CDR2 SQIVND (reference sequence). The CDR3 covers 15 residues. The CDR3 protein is CASSIQALMNTEAFF. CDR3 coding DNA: TGTGCCAGTAGTATCCAGGCCCTGATGAACACTGAAGCTTTCTTT.

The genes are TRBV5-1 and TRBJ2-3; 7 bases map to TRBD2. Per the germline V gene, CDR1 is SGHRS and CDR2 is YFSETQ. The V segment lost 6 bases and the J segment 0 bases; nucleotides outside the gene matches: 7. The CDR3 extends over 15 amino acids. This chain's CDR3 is CASTGGGSSTDTQYF. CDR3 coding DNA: TGCGCCAGCACGGGCGGGGGATCGAGCACAGATACGCAGTATTTT. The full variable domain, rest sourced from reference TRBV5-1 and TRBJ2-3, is KAGVTQTPRYLIKTRGQQVTLSCSPISGHRSVSWYQQTPGQGLQFLFEYFSETQRNKGNFPGRFSGRQFSNSRSEMNVSTLELGDSALYLCASTGGGSSTDTQYFGPGTRLTVL.

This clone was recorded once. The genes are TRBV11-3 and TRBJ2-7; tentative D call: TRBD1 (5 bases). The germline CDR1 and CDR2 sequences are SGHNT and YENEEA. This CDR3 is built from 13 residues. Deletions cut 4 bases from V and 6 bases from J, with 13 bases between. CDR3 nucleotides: TGTGCCAGCAGCTCATCAGGGATCAGCGAGCAGTACTTC. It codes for CASSSSGISEQYF.

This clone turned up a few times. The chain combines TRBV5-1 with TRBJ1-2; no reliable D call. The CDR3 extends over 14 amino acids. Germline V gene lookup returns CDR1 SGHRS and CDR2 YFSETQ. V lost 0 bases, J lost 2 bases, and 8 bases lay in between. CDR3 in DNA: TGCGCCAGCAGCTTGGGTCCCGGGAACTATGGCTACACCTTC. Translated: CASSLGPGNYGYTF.

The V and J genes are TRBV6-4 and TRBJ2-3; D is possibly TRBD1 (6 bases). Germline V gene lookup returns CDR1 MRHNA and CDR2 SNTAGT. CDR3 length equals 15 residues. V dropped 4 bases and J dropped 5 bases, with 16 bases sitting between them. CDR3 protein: CASSAQDSAKDTQYF. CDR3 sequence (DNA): TGTGCCAGCAGTGCGCAGGACAGTGCCAAAGATACGCAGTATTTT.

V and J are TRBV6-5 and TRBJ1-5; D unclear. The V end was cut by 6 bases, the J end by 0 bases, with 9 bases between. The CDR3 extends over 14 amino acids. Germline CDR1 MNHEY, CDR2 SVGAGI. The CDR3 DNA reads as TGTGCCAGCAGCCCAGGAAATAGCAATCAGCCCCAGCATTTT. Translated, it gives CASSPGNSNQPQHF.

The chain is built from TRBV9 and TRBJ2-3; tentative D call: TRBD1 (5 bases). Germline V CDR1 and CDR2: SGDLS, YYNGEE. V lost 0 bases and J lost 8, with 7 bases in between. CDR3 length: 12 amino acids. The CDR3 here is CASSVDQGTQYF. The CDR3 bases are TGTGCCAGCAGCGTAGATCAGGGTACGCAGTATTTT. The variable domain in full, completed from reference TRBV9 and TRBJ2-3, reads DSGVTQTPKHLITATGQRVTLRCSPRSGDLSVYWYQQSLDQGLQFLIQYYNGEERAKGNILERFSAQQFPDLHSELNLSSLELGDSALYFCASSVDQGTQYFGPGTRLTVL.